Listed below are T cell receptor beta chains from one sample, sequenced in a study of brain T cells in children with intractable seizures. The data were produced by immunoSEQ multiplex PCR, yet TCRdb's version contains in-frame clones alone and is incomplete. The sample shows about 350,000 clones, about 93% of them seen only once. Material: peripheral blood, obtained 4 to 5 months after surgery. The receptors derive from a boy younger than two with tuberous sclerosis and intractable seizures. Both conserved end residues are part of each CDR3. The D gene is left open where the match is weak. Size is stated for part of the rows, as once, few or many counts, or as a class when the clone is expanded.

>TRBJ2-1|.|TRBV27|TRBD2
CASSLISTSGVSYNEQFF
TGTGCCAGCAGTTTAATTTCTACTAGCGGGGTTTCCTACAATGAGCAGTTCTTC
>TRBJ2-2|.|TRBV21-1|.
CASSMGLATRARTGELFF
TGTGCCAGCAGCATGGGACTAGCGACAAGGGCCCGGACCGGGGAGCTGTTTTTT
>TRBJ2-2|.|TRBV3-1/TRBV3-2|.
CASSQDISGTGELFF
TGTGCCAGCAGCCAAGATATTAGCGGAACCGGGGAGCTGTTTTTT
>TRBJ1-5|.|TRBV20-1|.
CSASLQSGTRQGQPQHF
TGCAGTGCTAGTCTGCAATCGGGGACCAGACAAGGACAGCCCCAGCATTTT
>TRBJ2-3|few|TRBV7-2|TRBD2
CASSISGSTDTQYF
TGTGCCAGCAGCATTAGCGGGAGCACAGATACGCAGTATTTT
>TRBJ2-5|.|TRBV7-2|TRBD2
CASSLGVRREGRETQYF
TGTGCCAGCAGCTTAGGGGTTCGGCGGGAGGGGCGGGAGACCCAGTACTTC
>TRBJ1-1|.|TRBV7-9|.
CASSLEGVGTEAFF
TGTGCCAGCAGCTTGGAAGGGGTAGGCACTGAAGCTTTCTTT
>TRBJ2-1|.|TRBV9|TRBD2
CASSVDRSSGDYNEQFF
TGTGCCAGCAGCGTAGATAGATCTAGCGGGGACTACAATGAGCAGTTCTTC
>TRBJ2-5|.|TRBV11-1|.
CASSLALGGQETQYF
TGTGCCAGCAGCTTAGCGCTCGGGGGACAAGAGACCCAGTACTTC
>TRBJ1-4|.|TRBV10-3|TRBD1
CAISESGTENEKLFF
TGTGCCATCAGTGAGTCCGGGACAGAGAATGAAAAACTGTTTTTT
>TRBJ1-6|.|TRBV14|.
CASSQLGGSSYNSPLHF
TGTGCCAGCAGCCAGCTAGGAGGGAGCTCCTATAATTCACCCCTCCACTTT
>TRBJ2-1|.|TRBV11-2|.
CASSFRGPGFVNEQFF
TGTGCCAGCAGCTTTAGGGGTCCCGGATTTGTAAATGAGCAGTTCTTC
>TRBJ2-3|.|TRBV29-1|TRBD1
CSVYIQGDTDTQYF
TGCAGCGTTTATATACAGGGGGACACAGATACGCAGTATTTT
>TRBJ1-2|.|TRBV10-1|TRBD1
CASSSRTGYGYTF
TGCGCCAGCAGTTCCAGGACAGGCTATGGCTACACCTTC
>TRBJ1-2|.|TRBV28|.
CASRPGLGYGYTF
TGTGCCAGCAGACCGGGACTTGGGTATGGCTACACCTTC
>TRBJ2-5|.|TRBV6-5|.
CASSRDGQETQYF
TGTGCCAGCAGCCGCGACGGCCAAGAGACCCAGTACTTC
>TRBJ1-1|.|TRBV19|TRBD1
CASIGGTGVVTEAFF
TGTGCCAGTATAGGCGGGACAGGGGTTGTGACTGAAGCTTTCTTT
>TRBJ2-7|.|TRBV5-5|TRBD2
CASSLSSGSYEQYF
TGTGCCAGCAGCTTGAGTAGCGGGAGCTACGAGCAGTACTTC
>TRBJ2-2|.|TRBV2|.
CASSGGGAFTGELFF
TGTGCCAGCAGTGGAGGCGGGGCGTTCACCGGGGAGCTGTTTTTT
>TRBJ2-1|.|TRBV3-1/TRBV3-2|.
CASSQEVGLAYEQFF
TGTGCCAGCAGCCAAGAAGTCGGCCTAGCGTATGAGCAGTTCTTC
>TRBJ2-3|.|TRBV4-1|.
CASSRGDALADTQYF
TGCGCCAGCAGCCGGGGGGACGCACTCGCAGATACGCAGTATTTT
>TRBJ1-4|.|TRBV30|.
CAWRGGSNEKLFF
TGTGCCTGGAGAGGAGGGTCTAATGAAAAACTGTTTTTT
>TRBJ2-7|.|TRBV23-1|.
CASSQSQAPHEQYF
TGCGCCAGCAGTCAATCGCAGGCACCCCACGAGCAGTACTTC
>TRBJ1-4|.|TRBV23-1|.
CASSHWGLITGTGAPKLFF
TGCGCCAGCAGTCATTGGGGATTAATTACCGGGACGGGTGCGCCGAAACTGTTTTTT
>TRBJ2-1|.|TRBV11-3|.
CASSYYLNNEQFF
TGTGCCAGCAGCTACTACTTAAACAATGAGCAGTTCTTC
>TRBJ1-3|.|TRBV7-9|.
CASSLVDTTSGNTIYF
TGTGCCAGCAGCTTAGTCGACACCACCTCTGGAAACACCATATATTTT
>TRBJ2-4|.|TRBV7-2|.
CASSLVIKNIQYF
TGTGCCAGCAGCTTGGTAATCAAAAACATTCAGTACTTC
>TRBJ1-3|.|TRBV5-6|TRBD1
CASSYRGGNTIYF
TGTGCCAGCAGCTACAGGGGTGGAAACACCATATATTTT
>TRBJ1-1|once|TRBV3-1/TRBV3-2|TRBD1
CASSQRAGGEAFF
TGTGCCAGCAGCCAAAGGGCAGGGGGCGAAGCTTTCTTT
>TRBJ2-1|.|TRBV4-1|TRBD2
CASSHTSGRNEQFF
TGCGCCAGCAGCCACACTAGCGGGAGGAACGAGCAGTTCTTC
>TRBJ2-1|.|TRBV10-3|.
CAIRNGGTAYNEQFF
TGTGCCATCAGGAACGGCGGGACAGCCTACAATGAGCAGTTCTTC
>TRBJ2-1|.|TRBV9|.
CASSVQGHNEQFF
TGTGCCAGCAGCGTACAGGGACACAATGAGCAGTTCTTC
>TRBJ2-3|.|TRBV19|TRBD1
CASSHRGDCLDTQYF
TGTGCCAGTAGCCACAGGGGGGATTGTTTAGATACGCAGTATTTT
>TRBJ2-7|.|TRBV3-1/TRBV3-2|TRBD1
CASSHNRGPNEQYF
TGTGCCAGCAGCCATAACAGGGGGCCCAACGAGCAGTACTTC
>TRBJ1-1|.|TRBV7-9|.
CASSTSVYRNTEAFF
TGTGCCAGCAGCACTAGTGTGTACCGAAACACTGAAGCTTTCTTT
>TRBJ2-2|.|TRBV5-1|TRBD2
CASSLAGGPRTGELFF
TGCGCCAGCAGCTTAGCGGGAGGGCCGAGGACCGGGGAGCTGTTTTTT
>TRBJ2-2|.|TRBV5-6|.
CASRGGYNTGELFF
TGTGCCAGCAGAGGGGGTTATAACACCGGGGAGCTGTTTTTT
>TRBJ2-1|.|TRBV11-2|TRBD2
CASSLERDFYNEQFF
TGTGCCAGCAGCCTGGAGCGGGATTTCTACAATGAGCAGTTCTTC
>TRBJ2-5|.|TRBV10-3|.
CAISESAYRQETQYF
TGTGCCATCAGTGAGTCGGCATACCGACAAGAGACCCAGTACTTC
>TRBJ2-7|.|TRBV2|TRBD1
CASKRLQGQGEFSTYEQYF
TGTGCCAGCAAGCGGCTCCAGGGACAGGGGGAATTTTCGACCTACGAGCAGTACTTC
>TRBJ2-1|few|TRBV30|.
CALTPDSYNEQFF
TGTGCCTTGACTCCAGACTCCTACAATGAGCAGTTCTTC
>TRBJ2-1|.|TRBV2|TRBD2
CASPRGEQDNEQFF
TGTGCCAGCCCCCGGGGGGAGCAGGACAATGAGCAGTTCTTC
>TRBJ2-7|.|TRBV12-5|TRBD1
CASGLASGTGGYEQYF
TGTGCTAGTGGTTTGGCATCCGGGACAGGGGGCTACGAGCAGTACTTC
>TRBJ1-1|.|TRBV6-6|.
CASTHPGRYMNTEAFF
TGTGCCAGCACCCACCCGGGGAGGTACATGAACACTGAAGCTTTCTTT
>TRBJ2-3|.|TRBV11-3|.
CASSPGPSTDTQYF
TGTGCCAGCAGCCCGGGACCCAGCACAGATACGCAGTATTTT
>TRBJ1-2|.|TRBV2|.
CASISGVSYGYTF
TGTGCCAGCATTTCCGGGGTTTCCTATGGCTACACCTTC